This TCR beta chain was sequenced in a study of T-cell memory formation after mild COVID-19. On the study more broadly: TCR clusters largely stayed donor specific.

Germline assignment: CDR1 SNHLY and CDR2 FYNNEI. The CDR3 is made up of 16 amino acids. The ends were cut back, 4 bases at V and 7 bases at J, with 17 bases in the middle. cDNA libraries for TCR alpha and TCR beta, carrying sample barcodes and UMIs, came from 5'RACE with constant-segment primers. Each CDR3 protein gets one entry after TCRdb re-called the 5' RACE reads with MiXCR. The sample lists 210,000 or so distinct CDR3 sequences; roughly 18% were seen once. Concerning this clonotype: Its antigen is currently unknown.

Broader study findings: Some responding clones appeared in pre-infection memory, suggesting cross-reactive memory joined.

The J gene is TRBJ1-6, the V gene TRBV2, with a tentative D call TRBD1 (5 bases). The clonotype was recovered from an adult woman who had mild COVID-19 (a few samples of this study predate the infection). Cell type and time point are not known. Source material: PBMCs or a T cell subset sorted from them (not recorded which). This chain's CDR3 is CASSGIRGLVNSPLHF. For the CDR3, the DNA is TGTGCCAGCAGTGGTATACGGGGACTTGTAAATTCACCCCTCCACTTT.